The next 21 T cell receptor beta chains were all read from a single sample in a study of CD4+ T cells in melanoma. Some clones are missing from TCRdb's copy, which holds only in-frame ones; the method was immunoSEQ multiplex PCR. The sample yields 13,000 or so clones, 60% to 75% seen once. The sequencing sample was made of cells from a culture (not recorded whether cultured in vitro). Receptor source: a human donor with melanoma.

The chain is built from TRBV6-5 and TRBJ1-5; a possible D gene is TRBD1 (6 bases). CDR1 and CDR2 from the germline V gene are MNHEY and SVGAGI. Deletions cut 5 bases from V and 6 bases from J, with 14 bases between. This CDR3 contains 14 residues. The DNA of the CDR3 is TGTGCCAGCAGTGAACTGGGGGGGCGTCAGCCCCAGCATTTT. It specifies CASSELGGRQPQHF.

This sequence joins TRBV5-6 and TRBJ2-3; D gene uncertain. Trimming stripped 5 bases from V and 0 bases from J, with 16 bases between. The CDR3 is made up of 16 amino acids. Germline-derived CDR1 and CDR2 are SGHDT and YYEEEE. The chain's CDR3 is CASRFSVGLSTDTQYF. CDR3 nucleotide sequence: TGTGCCAGCAGATTCAGTGTAGGCCTTAGCACAGATACGCAGTATTTT.

This clone has a handful of counts. Here the CDR3 reads CSAELNEQYF. In DNA, the CDR3 is TGCAGTGCTGAATTAAACGAGCAGTACTTC. The gene calls are TRBV20-1 and TRBJ2-7, with D unclear. Deletions cut 5 bases from V and 5 bases from J, with 7 bases between. The CDR3 loop spans 10 amino acids. Germline values: CDR1 DFQATT, CDR2 SNEGSKA (reference sequence).

This chain links TRBV5-1 with TRBJ1-1, with a possible D match to TRBD1 (5 bases). V was shortened by 4 bases and J by 4 bases, with 14 bases between the two germline ends. The CDR3 loop spans 14 amino acids. Germline V gene sequence: CDR1 SGHRS, CDR2 YFSETQ. The CDR3 sequence is CASSDQGEGTEAFF. The CDR3 nucleotides are TGCGCCAGCAGCGACCAGGGTGAGGGCACTGAAGCTTTCTTT.

This clone has a handful of counts. The chain carries TRBV7-2 and TRBJ1-3, with D tentatively TRBD1 (6 bases). Germline CDR1 and CDR2: SGHTA and FQGNSA. This CDR3 has 13 amino acids. The V end lost 7 bases, the J end lost 4 bases, and 11 bases lay between the germline ends. In DNA form, the CDR3 reads TGTGCCAGCACTCAGACAGGAGGAAACACCATATATTTT. It specifies CASTQTGGNTIYF.

The sample holds one count of this clone. The chain carries TRBV11-2 and TRBJ1-3; no definite D call. The CDR3 has 14 residues. Germline-derived CDR1 and CDR2 are SGHAT and FQNNGV. Trimming left V 0 bases short and J 5 bases short, with 8 bases between. The CDR3 DNA is TGTGCCAGCAGCTTAGACAGGACCCGAAACACCATATATTTT. Its protein is CASSLDRTRNTIYF.

The chain employs TRBV9 and TRBJ1-5, with a tentative D call TRBD1 (6 bases). V shed 3 bases and J shed 1 base, with 14 bases lying between them. The CDR3 contains 16 residues. Germline V gene data show CDR1 as SGDLS and CDR2 as YYNGEE. This CDR3 is CASSAGGPRSNQPQHF. CDR3 DNA: TGTGCCAGCAGCGCGGGGGGGCCTCGGAGCAATCAGCCCCAGCATTTT.

The V and J genes are TRBV19 and TRBJ1-5; weak D call: TRBD1 (6 bases). Trimming cost V 1 base and J 7 bases, with 11 bases left between them. Germline lookup yields CDR1 LNHDA and CDR2 SQIVND (reference sequence). The CDR3 totals 14 residues. In nucleotides, the CDR3 is TGTGCCAGTAGTATAGTGGGGGGCAGCCAGCCCCAGCATTTT. Its translation: CASSIVGGSQPQHF.

The table lists this clone with a count of one. V usage is TRBV6-1 and J usage is TRBJ1-4; D uncertain. Germline CDR1 reads MNHNS; CDR2 reads SASEGT. Trimming pared 2 bases from V and 5 bases from J, leaving 9 bases between. The CDR3 is 14 residues long. For the CDR3, the DNA is TGTGCCAGCAGTGAATGGGGAAACAATGAAAAACTGTTTTTT. It translates to CASSEWGNNEKLFF.

Here the CDR3 DNA reads TGCAGTGCTTGGTCAGAGACCCAGTACTTC. Residues: CSAWSETQYF. The chain is built from TRBV20-1 and TRBJ2-5; no clear D. Looked up from germline, CDR1 is DFQATT and CDR2 is SNEGSKA (reference sequence). CDR3 length: 10 residues. V was shortened by 5 bases and J by 4 bases, with 5 bases between the two germline ends.

The chain links TRBV18 to TRBJ1-2; the D is unclear. Between the trimmed V and J ends, which lost 5 bases and 1 base, there was a span of 5 bases. The CDR3 runs 12 residues. CDR1 KGHSH and CDR2 LQKENI come from the germline V gene. The CDR3 coding sequence is TGTGCCAGCTCAGACAATAACTATGGCTACACCTTC. This codes for CASSDNNYGYTF.

The chain is built from TRBV5-1 and TRBJ2-3; D may be TRBD2 (5 bases). The germline V gene has CDR1 SGHRS and CDR2 YFSETQ. V was pared by 0 bases and J by 3 bases, with 11 bases between. CDR3 size: 15 residues. The CDR3 loop is CASSLDSGYTDTQYF. CDR3 sequence (DNA): TGCGCCAGCAGCTTGGATTCGGGGTATACAGATACGCAGTATTTT.

The V and J genes are TRBV7-2 and TRBJ1-5; the D is unclear. CDR1 and CDR2 (germline): SGHTA, FQGNSA. The CDR3 loop spans 15 amino acids. V was trimmed by 3 bases and J by 0 bases, leaving 9 bases between them. CDR3 loop: CASSLWSFSNQPQHF. The CDR3 DNA reads as TGTGCCAGCAGCTTGTGGTCTTTTAGCAATCAGCCCCAGCATTTT.

J is TRBJ2-2 and V is TRBV6-5; TRBD2 is a possible D gene (6 bases). The V and J ends lost 5 bases and 9 bases respectively, with 10 bases between them. Germline assignment: CDR1 MNHEY and CDR2 SVGAGI. The CDR3 is made up of 12 amino acids. CDR3 nucleotides: TGTGCCAGCAGTCCGGGGGACCGGGAGCTGTTTTTT. This codes for CASSPGDRELFF.

In this sample, this clone turned up a few times. The genes are TRBV5-1 and TRBJ2-7; D is unclear. This CDR3 has 13 residues. V was cut by 2 bases and J by 6 bases, with 12 bases left in between. The germline V gene has CDR1 SGHRS and CDR2 YFSETQ. CDR3 nucleotide sequence: TGCGCCAGCAGCTTCGACACCAGAACCGAGCAGTACTTC. Protein sequence: CASSFDTRTEQYF.

The chain carries TRBV10-3 and TRBJ1-1; D gene ambiguous. V lost 4 bases, J lost 5 bases, and 11 bases lay in between. The CDR3 extends over 13 amino acids. Per germline, CDR1 ENHRY and CDR2 SYGVKD. CDR3 nucleotides: TGTGCCATCAGTGCGCCGCCGGGGACTGAAGCTTTCTTT. Translation: CAISAPPGTEAFF.

The chain joins TRBV5-1 to TRBJ2-7; no reliable D call. The CDR3 is 16 amino acids. Germline V lookup: CDR1 SGHRS, CDR2 YFSETQ. With 0 bases removed from V and 2 bases from J, the gap between germline ends came to 15 bases. CDR3 sequence reads: CASSLADVGLAYEQYF. In DNA form, the CDR3 reads TGCGCCAGCAGCTTGGCCGATGTCGGTCTAGCCTACGAGCAGTACTTC.

This chain connects TRBV5-1 to TRBJ1-1; D is unresolved. CDR3 length: 14 residues. Trimming left V 0 bases short and J 4 bases short, with 10 bases between. Germline V lookup: CDR1 SGHRS, CDR2 YFSETQ. CDR3 bases: TGCGCCAGCAGCTTGGAGAGGCTGGGCACTGAAGCTTTCTTT. It translates to CASSLERLGTEAFF.

The rearrangement uses TRBV2 and TRBJ2-3; D uncertain. The CDR3 is 11 residues long. The germline V gene encodes CDR1 SNHLY and CDR2 FYNNEI. V lost 6 bases to trimming and J lost 4 bases, with 5 bases between them. Written as DNA, the CDR3 is TGTGCCAGCAGCCGAGCAGATACGCAGTATTTT. It yields the protein CASSRADTQYF.

This chain uses TRBV10-3 with TRBJ1-6; D is possibly TRBD1 (5 bases). CDR3 size: 15 residues. CDR1 ENHRY and CDR2 SYGVKD come from the germline V gene. V lost 6 bases and J lost 3, with 12 bases in between. CDR3 nucleotide sequence: TGTGCCATCAGGAACTCAGGGAACTATAATTCACCCCTCCACTTT. This gives the protein CAIRNSGNYNSPLHF.

J is TRBJ2-5 and V is TRBV7-7; 7 bases fit TRBD2. The length of the CDR3 is 12 residues. From germline, CDR1 is SSHAT and CDR2 FNYEAQ (reference sequence). The CDR3 DNA is TGTGCTAGCGGGTGGGGTCGGGAGACCCAGTACTTC. Amino acid sequence: CASGWGRETQYF.